Listed below are T cell receptor beta chains from one sample, sequenced in a study of shared clonotypes between healthy human individuals. Here immunoSEQ multiplex PCR was the method, and the copy in TCRdb shows in-frame clones only, minus some. Among some 1 million clones, around 75% were seen once, and the ten largest hold approximately 1.5%. Sequenced input: memory CD4+ T cells sorted from blood. These receptors were taken from a man aged 18 to 30 in good health. Both conserved end residues are part of each CDR3. The order of the fields is J gene, D gene, clone size, V gene, CDR3 DNA, CDR3 protein. D genes are given only for firm matches. Clone size is shown for a subset of rows, as once, few, many or a class of expanded clone.

TRBJ1-6,-,-,TRBV7-2,TGTGCCAGCAGCTTAGTCCAGGGGAGGTCACCCCTCCACTTT,CASSLVQGRSPLHF
TRBJ2-3,-,once,TRBV29-1,TGCAGCGTTGAACGAGGCACAGATACGCAGTATTTT,CSVERGTDTQYF
TRBJ1-1,TRBD1,-,TRBV5-8,TGTGCCAGCAGCTTAGTGGACAGGATAAACACTGAAGCTTTCTTT,CASSLVDRINTEAFF
TRBJ2-3,TRBD1,-,TRBV9,TGTGCCAGCAGCGTAGGGCCAGGGGGCGGGGCAGATACGCAGTATTTT,CASSVGPGGGADTQYF
TRBJ2-3,-,-,TRBV27,TGTGCCAGCAAGACAGCCCCTAGCACAGATACGCAGTATTTT,CASKTAPSTDTQYF
TRBJ1-2,-,-,TRBV28,TGTGCCAGTCGCCTCAGGGAAGGCTACACCTTC,CASRLREGYTF
TRBJ2-5,TRBD1,-,TRBV7-3,TGTGCCAGCAGCCCCGATGGACAGGCTTTCGGGACCCAGTACTTC,CASSPDGQAFGTQYF
TRBJ2-5,-,-,TRBV30,TGTGCCTGGAGTGTATATGCGGAGACCCAGTACTTC,CAWSVYAETQYF
TRBJ2-2,-,-,TRBV19,TGTGCCAGTAGGGGAAAAATACAGGCTACGGTTCCCGGGGAGCTGTTTTTT,CASRGKIQATVPGELFF
TRBJ1-2,-,-,TRBV19,TGTGCCAGTAGTATGGTTGACGGGAACGGCTACACCTTC,CASSMVDGNGYTF
TRBJ2-1,TRBD2,-,TRBV5-1,TGCGCCAGCAGCTTGCAGAGCGGGAGTTGGAATGAGCAGTTCTTC,CASSLQSGSWNEQFF
TRBJ1-3,-,-,TRBV4-1,TGCGCCAGCAGCCAGACAGACATGCCTGGAAACACCATATATTTT,CASSQTDMPGNTIYF
TRBJ2-2,-,few,TRBV5-1,TGCGCCACCACAGGGTCAGCCGCCGGGGAGCTGTTTTTT,CATTGSAAGELFF
TRBJ1-2,TRBD1,-,TRBV7-2,TGTGCCAGCAGCACTTACGATGATGGACAGGGGAATGGCTACACCTTC,CASSTYDDGQGNGYTF
TRBJ1-2,TRBD1,-,TRBV4-3,TGCGCCAGCAGCACTCAAACAGGGGGCCTACGTGGCTACACCTTC,CASSTQTGGLRGYTF
TRBJ1-5,-,-,TRBV27,TGTGCCAGCAGTCCCCCATCGGGAGGTAGCAATCAGCCCCAGCATTTT,CASSPPSGGSNQPQHF
TRBJ2-2,-,-,TRBV5-6,TGTGCCAGCAGCTTGGTGGTCGGCACCGGGGAGCTGTTTTTT,CASSLVVGTGELFF
TRBJ2-3,-,-,TRBV7-2,TGTGCCAGCAGCTCACCTGGGGGGCGGAGAAGCACAGATACGCAGTATTTT,CASSSPGGRRSTDTQYF
TRBJ1-5,-,-,TRBV7-8,TGTGCCAGCAGCTTAGTGGGGTTTGGCCCCCAGCATTTT,CASSLVGFGPQHF
TRBJ2-1,-,-,TRBV5-1,TGCGCCAGCAGCCCACGCACCAGTTTCTCCTACAATGAGCAGTTCTTC,CASSPRTSFSYNEQFF
TRBJ1-6,TRBD1,-,TRBV6-5,TGTGCCAGCAGTTCCCGGGACAGCGGCTCACCCCTCCACTTT,CASSSRDSGSPLHF
TRBJ1-3,-,-,TRBV23-1,TGCGCCAGCAGTCAAAATGACATTTATTCTGGAAACACCATATATTTT,CASSQNDIYSGNTIYF
TRBJ1-1,-,-,TRBV2,TGTGCCAGCAGGGAACAGGGTCAGGCCACTGAAGCTTTCTTT,CASREQGQATEAFF
TRBJ1-6,-,few,TRBV5-4,TGTGCCAGCAGCTTGGGAACAGTATCACCCCTCCACTTT,CASSLGTVSPLHF
TRBJ2-1,TRBD2,once,TRBV5-1,TGCGCCAGCAGCTTGGTCCCGGGGGGCAATGAGCAGTTCTTC,CASSLVPGGNEQFF